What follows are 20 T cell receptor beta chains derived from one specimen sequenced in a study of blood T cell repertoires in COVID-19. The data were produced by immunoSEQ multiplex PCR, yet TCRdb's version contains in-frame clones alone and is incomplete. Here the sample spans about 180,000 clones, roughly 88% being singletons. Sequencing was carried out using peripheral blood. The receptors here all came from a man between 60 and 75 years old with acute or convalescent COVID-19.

The CDR3 here is CASSFQDNSPLHF. CDR3 bases: TGTGCCAGCAGCTTCCAGGATAATTCACCCCTCCACTTT. The chain links TRBV5-5 to TRBJ1-6; no clear D gene. The germline CDR1 and CDR2 sequences are SGHKS and YYEKEE (reference sequence). Trimming removed 2 bases from V and 5 bases from J, with 5 bases in between. The CDR3 is 13 amino acids.

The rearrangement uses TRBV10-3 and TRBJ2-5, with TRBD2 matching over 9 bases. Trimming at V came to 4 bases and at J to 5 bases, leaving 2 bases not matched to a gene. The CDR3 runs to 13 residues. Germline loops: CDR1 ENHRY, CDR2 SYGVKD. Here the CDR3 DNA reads TGTGCCATCAGTGTAGCGGGAGTGGAGACCCAGTACTTC. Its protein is CAISVAGVETQYF.

The CDR3 bases are TGTGCCAGCAGCATACTCTCAGGGATTGAAGCTTTCTTT. Its translation: CASSILSGIEAFF. The chain carries TRBV6-5 and TRBJ1-1, with D perhaps matching TRBD1 (5 bases). This CDR3 is 13 amino acids long. V was clipped by 6 bases and J by 7 bases, with 15 bases between them. Germline V CDR1 and CDR2: MNHEY, SVGAGI.

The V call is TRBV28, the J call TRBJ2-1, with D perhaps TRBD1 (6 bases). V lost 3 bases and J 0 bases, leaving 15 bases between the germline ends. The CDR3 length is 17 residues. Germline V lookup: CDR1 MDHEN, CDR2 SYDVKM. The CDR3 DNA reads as TGTGCCAGCAGTTTTTTAGCAGGGGCCGGCTCCTACAATGAGCAGTTCTTC. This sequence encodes CASSFLAGAGSYNEQFF.

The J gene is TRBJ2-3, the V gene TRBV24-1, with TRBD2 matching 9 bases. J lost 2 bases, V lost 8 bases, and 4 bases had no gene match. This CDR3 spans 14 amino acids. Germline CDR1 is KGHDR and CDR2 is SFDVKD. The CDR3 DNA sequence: TGTGCCACCACGAGCGGGAGGTCCACAGATACGCAGTATTTT. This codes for CATTSGRSTDTQYF.

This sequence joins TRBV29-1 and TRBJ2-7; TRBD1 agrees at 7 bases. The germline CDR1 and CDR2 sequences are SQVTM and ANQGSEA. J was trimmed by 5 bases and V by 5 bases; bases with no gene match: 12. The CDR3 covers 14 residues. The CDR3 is CSVQRDSSGDEQYF. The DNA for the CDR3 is TGCAGCGTTCAGAGGGACAGCTCAGGCGACGAGCAGTACTTC.

The CDR3 protein is CASPPKGHPTNEKLFF. The CDR3 DNA sequence: TGTGCCAGCCCTCCCAAAGGACACCCAACTAATGAAAAACTGTTTTTT. The gene calls are TRBV28 and TRBJ1-4, with D maybe TRBD1 (5 bases). From germline, CDR1 is MDHEN and CDR2 SYDVKM. This CDR3 has 16 amino acids. V was pared by 8 bases and J by 0 bases, with 16 bases between. The entire variable domain, with the rest obtained from reference TRBV28 and TRBJ1-4, is as follows: DVKVTQSSRYLVKRTGEKVFLECVQDMDHENMFWYRQDPGLGLRLIYFSYDVKMKEKGDIPEGYSVSREKKERFSLILESASTNQTSMYLCASPPKGHPTNEKLFFGSGTQLSVL.

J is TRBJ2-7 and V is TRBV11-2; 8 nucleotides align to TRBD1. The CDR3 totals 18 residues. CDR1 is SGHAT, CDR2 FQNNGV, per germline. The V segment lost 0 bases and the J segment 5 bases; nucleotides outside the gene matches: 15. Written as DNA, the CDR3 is TGTGCCAGCAGCTTAGATAGAGGCCGAAAGACAGGGGACAACGAGCAGTACTTC. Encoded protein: CASSLDRGRKTGDNEQYF.

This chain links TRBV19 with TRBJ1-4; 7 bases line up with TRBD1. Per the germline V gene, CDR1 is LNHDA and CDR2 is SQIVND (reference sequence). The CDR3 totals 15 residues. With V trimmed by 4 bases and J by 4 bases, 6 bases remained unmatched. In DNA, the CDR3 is TGTGCCAGTAGTACCCCACAGGGGATTAATGAAAAACTGTTTTTT. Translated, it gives CASSTPQGINEKLFF. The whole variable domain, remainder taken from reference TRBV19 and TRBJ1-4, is DGGITQSPKYLFRKEGQNVTLSCEQNLNHDAMYWYRQDPGQGLRLIYYSQIVNDFQKGDIAEGYSVSREKKESFPLTVTSAQKNPTAFYLCASSTPQGINEKLFFGSGTQLSVL.

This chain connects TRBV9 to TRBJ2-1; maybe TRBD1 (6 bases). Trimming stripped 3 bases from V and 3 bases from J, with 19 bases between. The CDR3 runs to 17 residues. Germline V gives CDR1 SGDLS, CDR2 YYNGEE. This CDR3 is CASSASDGVGGYNEQFF. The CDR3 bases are TGTGCCAGCAGCGCGTCCGATGGTGTAGGGGGCTACAATGAGCAGTTCTTC.

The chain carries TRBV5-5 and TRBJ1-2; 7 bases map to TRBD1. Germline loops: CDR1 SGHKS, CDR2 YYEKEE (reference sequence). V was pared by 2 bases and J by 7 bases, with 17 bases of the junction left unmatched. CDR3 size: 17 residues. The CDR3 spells CASSFSPTGLSRAGYTF. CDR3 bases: TGTGCCAGCAGCTTTTCTCCGACAGGGCTATCAAGGGCTGGCTACACCTTC.

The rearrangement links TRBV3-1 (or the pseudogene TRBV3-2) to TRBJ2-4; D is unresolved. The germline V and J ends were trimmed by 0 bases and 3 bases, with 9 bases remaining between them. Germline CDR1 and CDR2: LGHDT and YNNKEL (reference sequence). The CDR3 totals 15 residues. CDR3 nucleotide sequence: TGTGCCAGCAGCCAAGATAGGTACAGCAAAAACATTCAGTACTTC. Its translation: CASSQDRYSKNIQYF.

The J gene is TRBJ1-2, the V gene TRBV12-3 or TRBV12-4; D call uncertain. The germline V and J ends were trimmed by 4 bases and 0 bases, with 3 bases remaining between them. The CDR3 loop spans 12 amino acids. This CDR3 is CASSSSNYGYTF. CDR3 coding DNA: TGTGCCAGCAGTTCCTCTAACTATGGCTACACCTTC.

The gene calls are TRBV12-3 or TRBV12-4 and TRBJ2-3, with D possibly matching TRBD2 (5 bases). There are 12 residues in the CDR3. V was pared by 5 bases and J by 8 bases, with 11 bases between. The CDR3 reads CASSAGVRTQYF. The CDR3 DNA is TGTGCCAGCAGTGCCGGGGTGCGTACGCAGTATTTT.

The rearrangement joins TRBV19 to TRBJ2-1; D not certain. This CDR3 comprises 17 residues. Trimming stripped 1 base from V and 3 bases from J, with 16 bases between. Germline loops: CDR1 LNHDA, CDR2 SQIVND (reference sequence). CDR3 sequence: CASSIVIREYVYNEQFF. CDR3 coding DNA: TGTGCCAGTAGTATAGTCATTCGAGAGTATGTCTACAATGAGCAGTTCTTC.

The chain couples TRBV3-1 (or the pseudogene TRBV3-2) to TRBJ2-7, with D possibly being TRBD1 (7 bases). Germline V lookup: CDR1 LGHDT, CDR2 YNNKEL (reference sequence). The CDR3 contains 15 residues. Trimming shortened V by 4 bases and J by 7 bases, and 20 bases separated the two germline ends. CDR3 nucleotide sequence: TGTGCCAGCAGCCGAGGGGGGACAGTTGCCGGGGAGCAGTACTTC. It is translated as CASSRGGTVAGEQYF.

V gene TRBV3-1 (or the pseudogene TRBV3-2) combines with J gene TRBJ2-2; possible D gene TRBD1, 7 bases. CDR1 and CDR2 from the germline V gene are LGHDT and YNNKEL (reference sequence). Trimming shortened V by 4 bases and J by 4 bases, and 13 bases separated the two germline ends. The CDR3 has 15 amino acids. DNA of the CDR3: TGTGCCAGCAGCCGGTCAGGGGGGCGCACCGGGGAGCTGTTTTTT. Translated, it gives CASSRSGGRTGELFF.

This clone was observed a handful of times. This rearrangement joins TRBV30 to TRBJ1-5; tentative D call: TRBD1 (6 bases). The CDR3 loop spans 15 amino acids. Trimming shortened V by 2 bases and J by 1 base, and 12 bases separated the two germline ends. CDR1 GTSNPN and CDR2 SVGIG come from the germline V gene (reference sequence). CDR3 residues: CAWSPSGQSNQPQHF. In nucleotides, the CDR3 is TGTGCCTGGAGTCCCTCCGGACAGAGCAATCAGCCCCAGCATTTT.

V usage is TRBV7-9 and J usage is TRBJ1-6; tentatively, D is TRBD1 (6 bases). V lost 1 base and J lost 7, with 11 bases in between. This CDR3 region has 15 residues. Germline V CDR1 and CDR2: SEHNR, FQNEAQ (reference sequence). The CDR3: CASSLGRTENSPLHF. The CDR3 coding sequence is TGTGCCAGCAGCTTAGGTCGGACAGAGAATTCACCCCTCCACTTT.

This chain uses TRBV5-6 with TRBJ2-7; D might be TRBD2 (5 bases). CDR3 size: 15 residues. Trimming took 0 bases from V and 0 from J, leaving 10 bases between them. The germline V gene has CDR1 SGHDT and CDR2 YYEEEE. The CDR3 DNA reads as TGTGCCAGCAGCTTGGGAGGAGGTTTCTCCTACGAGCAGTACTTC. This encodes CASSLGGGFSYEQYF. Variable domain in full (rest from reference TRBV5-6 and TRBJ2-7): DAGVTQSPTHLIKTRGQQVTLRCSPKSGHDTVSWYQQALGQGPQFIFQYYEEEERQRGNFPDRFSGHQFPNYSSELNVNALLLGDSALYLCASSLGGGFSYEQYFGPGTRLTVT.